This T cell receptor beta chain comes out of a study of shared clonotypes between healthy human individuals (dated by TCRdb to the early 2020s). Background on the whole study: The cohort included a few men and two women between 18 and 49 years of age. For each donor, three plates each were used for CD4 naive and CD4 memory, two plates were used for CD8 naive, and one plate was used for CD8 memory. To estimate repertoire size and how much clonotype sharing occurs between individuals, the study deeply sequenced the blood TCR repertoires of several healthy adults. Different laboratories and diverse techniques were used to prepare libraries and sequence TCR repertoires, to increase sequencing depth and limit assay-specific biases. Between about 0.85 and 9.5 billion PBMCs per donor were obtained by leukapheresis.

As to this clone: The target of this receptor is not known. No clone much larger than this one lies a single base away; base qualities are absent.

For the CD8 naive samples, CD45RO-negative cells were positively selected for CCR7, yielding a CD45RA+CCR7+ population from which TemRA cells were excluded. The donors were healthy, HIV-negative adults with no recently reported acute infections or vaccinations. Only Caucasian adults living in Nashville, Tennessee, USA were represented among the donors. After blood collection by leukapheresis, PBMCs were isolated using Ficoll-Histopaque density gradient centrifugation and then cryopreserved in the vapor phase of liquid nitrogen. Analytical flow cytometry was used to check the purity and quantity of every magnetically sorted T cell population. Each sorted fraction had its genomic DNA isolated and then quantified by UV absorbance on a Nanodrop 2000c. What the authors observed across the whole study: About 5% of naive CD4, roughly 3.5% of naive CD8, around 2.3% of memory CD4, and about 0.4% of memory CD8 clonotypes were shared across a few donors. Higher generation probabilities were observed for clonotypes shared by all four sorted-subset donors than for non-shared clonotypes. Sampling was restricted to blood, and TCR repertoires in tissue are likely to differ from TCR repertoires in blood. Larger estimated clonotype richness was generally found for naive subsets than for memory subsets. Rarefaction of sorted-subset datasets indicated incomplete sequencing despite the large sequencing depth. Pairwise subsampling led to the expectation that sequencing depth would affect the degree of clonotype sharing among donors. The small number of donors limited the genetic and exposure-history diversity represented.

Trimming leaves V shorter by 5 bases and J shorter by 5 bases, with the junction holding 4 bases beyond the gene matches. Based on the germline V gene, the CDR1 and CDR2 sequences are MNHEY and SVGAGI. The cysteine opens and the phenylalanine closes a CDR3 of 14 amino acids. The DNA shown is the 42-base CDR3, in frame from base 1. Using the deep immunoSEQ assay, multiplex PCR amplified TCR CDR3 regions from genomic DNA. Genomic DNA extracted from each cell subset was distributed evenly over all wells of several immunoSEQ 96-well plates, and each plate served as one replicate. Each replicate PCR for sorted subsets received about 180 ng genomic DNA, equal to around 32,000 T cell genomes. The purified libraries were quantified using a Qubit 3.0 fluorometer, sized with a Bioanalyzer 2100, and then quantified again using the KAPA Library Quantification kit. Every immunoSEQ 96-well plate was sequenced on a separate single-read 150-cycle Illumina NextSeq 550 flow cell. Per the authors' processing: Because only junctional sequences without quality scores were contained in the immunoSEQ output, filtering matching that applied to full-length reads could not be performed. To assign V/J genes and CDR3, sequences were annotated against IMGT germline references using PyIR, a Python wrapper for IgBLAST v1.9. Any read was removed if the V/J assignment was weak (E-value above 1e-6), the CDR3 was missing, or the read contained stop codons, out-of-frame junctions, or ambiguous translated residues. V3J clonotypes were defined by identical inferred V gene, J gene, and CDR3 amino acid sequence. The percentage overlap between two repertoires was calculated by dividing the number of shared unique clonotypes by the size of the smaller repertoire. Three approaches were used to assess repertoire richness: RTK rarefaction, the Chao1 estimator, and Recon v2.1 estimates of unobserved clonotypes. Generation probabilities were computed with OLGA for all TCRbeta clonotypes obtained by the gDNA method from a handful of donors. As stored in TCRdb, this immuneACCESS dataset retains in-frame rearrangements with V and J assigned. A fraction of the clones does not appear; measured against another copy, unresolved V genes explain less than half of the discrepancy, and the remainder lacks a known reason. V and J calls and clone size are those listed in that table; D and trimming were worked out from the DNA. This sample has a few million clones in its table, and just under 95% of those were observed once. Of the sample, more than 1.5% falls within the top ten clones.

The clonotype originates from a young man in good health. Some clones in this sample may be carry-over from other donors' samples. Recombination linked TRBV6-5 to TRBJ2-2; 8 bases in the junction line up with TRBD2. Input material: naive CD8+ T cells from PBMCs. Read against the paper, the sample's cell subset or site label means: CD45RA+CCR7+. CDR3 region: CASSPRGGTGELFF. The base sequence is TGTGCCAGCAGTCCCCGGGGGGGTACCGGGGAGCTGTTTTTT.